This TCR beta chain was sequenced during a study of blood T cell repertoires in COVID-19. In the study overall: Sites in the United States, Italy and Spain provided acute and convalescent COVID-19 samples. T cells, B-cell-depleted T cells, or PBMCs supplied cDNA or gDNA.

Original processing methods: Reference gene primer amplification yielded estimated nucleated cell counts. Clones were read by immunoSEQ multiplex PCR, and TCRdb kept only the in-frame ones, dropping some. V, J and clone size reflect that table, while D and trimming were determined from the DNA. Among 70,000 to 85,000 clones listed, roughly nine tenths were seen once. Germline CDR1 reads PRHDT; CDR2 reads FYEKMQ (reference sequence). V dropped 5 bases and J dropped 3 bases, with 10 bases sitting between them. The CDR3 runs to 13 residues. The TCR sequence derives from a woman aged 50 to 60 with active or convalescent COVID-19. Source material: peripheral blood. The chain links TRBV13 to TRBJ1-2; no clear D gene. The CDR3 DNA follows: TGTGCCAGCAGCCTAACAGCTTACTATGGCTACACCTTC. This encodes CASSLTAYYGYTF.